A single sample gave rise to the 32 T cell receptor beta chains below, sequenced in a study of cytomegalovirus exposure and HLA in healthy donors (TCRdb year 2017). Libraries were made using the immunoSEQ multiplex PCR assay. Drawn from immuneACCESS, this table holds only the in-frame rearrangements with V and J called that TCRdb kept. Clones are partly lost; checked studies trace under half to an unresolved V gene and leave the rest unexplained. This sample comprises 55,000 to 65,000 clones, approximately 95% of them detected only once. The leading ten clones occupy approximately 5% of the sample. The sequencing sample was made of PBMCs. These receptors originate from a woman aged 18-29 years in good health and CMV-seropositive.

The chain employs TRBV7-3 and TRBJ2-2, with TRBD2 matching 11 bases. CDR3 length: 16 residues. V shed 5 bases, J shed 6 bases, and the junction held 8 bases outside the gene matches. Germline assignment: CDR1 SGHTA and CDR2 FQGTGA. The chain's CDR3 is CASSADLAGGAGELFF. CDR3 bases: TGTGCCAGCAGCGCAGATCTAGCGGGGGGAGCCGGGGAGCTGTTTTTT. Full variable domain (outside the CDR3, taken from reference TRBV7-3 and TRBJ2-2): GAGVSQTPSNKVTEKGKYVELRCDPISGHTALYWYRQSLGQGPEFLIYFQGTGAADDSGLPNDRFFAVRPEGSVSTLKIQRTERGDSAVYLCASSADLAGGAGELFFGEGSRLTVL.

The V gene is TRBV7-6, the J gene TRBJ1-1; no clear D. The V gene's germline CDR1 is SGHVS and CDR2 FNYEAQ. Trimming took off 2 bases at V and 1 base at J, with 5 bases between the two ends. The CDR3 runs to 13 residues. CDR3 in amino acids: CASSLKQNTEAFF. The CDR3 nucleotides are TGTGCCAGCAGCTTAAAACAGAACACTGAAGCTTTCTTT.

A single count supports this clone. The CDR3 DNA sequence: TGTGCCAGCAGTTTTGGCGGGGAAGGGACTGAAGCTTTCTTT. It codes for CASSFGGEGTEAFF. The chain employs TRBV6-9 and TRBJ1-1; D gene ambiguous. Germline-derived CDR1 and CDR2 are MNHGY and SVAAGI. V gave up 4 bases and J gave up 5 bases, with 14 bases separating them. The CDR3 sequence is 14 residues long.

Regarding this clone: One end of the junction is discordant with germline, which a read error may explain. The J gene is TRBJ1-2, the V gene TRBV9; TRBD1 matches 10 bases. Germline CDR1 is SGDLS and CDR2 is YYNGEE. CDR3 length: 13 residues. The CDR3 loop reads CASSTGTGVGYTF. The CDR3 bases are TGTGCCAGCAGCACCGGGACAGGGGTTGGCTATACCTTC.

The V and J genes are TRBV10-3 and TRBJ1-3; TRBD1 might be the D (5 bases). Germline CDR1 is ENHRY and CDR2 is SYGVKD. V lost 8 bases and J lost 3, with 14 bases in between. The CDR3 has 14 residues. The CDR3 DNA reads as TGTGCCATCGGCGGGGGGGGAGATGGAAACACCATATATTTT. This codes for CAIGGGGDGNTIYF.

CDR3 sequence reads: CASSGHPPPNEQFF. CDR3 nucleotide sequence: TGTGCCAGCAGTGGACACCCCCCGCCCAATGAGCAGTTCTTC. This chain links TRBV25-1 with TRBJ2-1; D ambiguous. V lost 4 bases to trimming and J lost 6 bases, with 13 bases between them. Germline loops: CDR1 MGHDK, CDR2 SYGVNS. This CDR3 has 14 residues.

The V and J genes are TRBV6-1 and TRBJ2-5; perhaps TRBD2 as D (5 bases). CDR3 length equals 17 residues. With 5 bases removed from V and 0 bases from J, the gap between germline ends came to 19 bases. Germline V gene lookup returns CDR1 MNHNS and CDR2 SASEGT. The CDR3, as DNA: TGTGCCAGCAGTAAAGGGCCTTCTAGCTTTAACCAAGAGACCCAGTACTTC. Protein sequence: CASSKGPSSFNQETQYF.

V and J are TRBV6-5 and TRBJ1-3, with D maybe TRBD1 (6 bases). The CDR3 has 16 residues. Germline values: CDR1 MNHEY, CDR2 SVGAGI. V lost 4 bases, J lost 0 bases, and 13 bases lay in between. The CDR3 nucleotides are TGTGCCAGCAGTTTATCAGGGGTTAACTCTGGAAACACCATATATTTT. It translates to CASSLSGVNSGNTIYF.

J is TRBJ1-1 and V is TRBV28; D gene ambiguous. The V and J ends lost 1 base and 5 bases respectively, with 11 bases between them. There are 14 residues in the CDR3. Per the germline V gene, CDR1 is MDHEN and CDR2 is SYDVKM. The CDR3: CASSLSGSGTEAFF. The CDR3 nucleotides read TGTGCCAGCAGTTTATCCGGGAGTGGAACTGAAGCTTTCTTT.

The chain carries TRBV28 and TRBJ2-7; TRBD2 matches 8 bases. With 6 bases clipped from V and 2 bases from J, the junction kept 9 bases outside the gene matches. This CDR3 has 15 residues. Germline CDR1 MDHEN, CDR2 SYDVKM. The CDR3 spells CASSLRTSRAYEQYF. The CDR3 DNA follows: TGTGCCAGCAGCTTACGGACTAGCAGGGCCTACGAGCAGTACTTC.

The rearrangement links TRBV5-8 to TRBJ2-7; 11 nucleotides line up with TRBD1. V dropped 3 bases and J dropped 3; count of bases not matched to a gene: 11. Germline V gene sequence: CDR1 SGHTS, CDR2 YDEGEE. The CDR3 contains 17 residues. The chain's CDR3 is CASSWTGGIAGNYEQYF. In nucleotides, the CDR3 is TGTGCCAGCAGCTGGACAGGGGGCATAGCGGGGAACTACGAGCAGTACTTC.

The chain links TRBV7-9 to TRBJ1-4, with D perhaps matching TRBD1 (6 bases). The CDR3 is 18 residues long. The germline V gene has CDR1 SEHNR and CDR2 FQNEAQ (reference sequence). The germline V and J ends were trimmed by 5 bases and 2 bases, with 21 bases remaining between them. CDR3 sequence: CASSPRGGLGRTNEKLFF. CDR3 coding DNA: TGTGCCAGCAGCCCCCGGGGGGGGCTGGGGAGGACTAATGAAAAACTGTTTTTT.

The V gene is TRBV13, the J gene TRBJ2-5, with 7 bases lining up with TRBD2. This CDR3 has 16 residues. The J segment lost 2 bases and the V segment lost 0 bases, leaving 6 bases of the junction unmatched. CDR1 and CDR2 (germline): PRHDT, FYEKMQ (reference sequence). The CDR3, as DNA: TGTGCCAGCAGCTTAGGCGAGACTAGCCCTCAAGAGACCCAGTACTTC. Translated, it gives CASSLGETSPQETQYF.

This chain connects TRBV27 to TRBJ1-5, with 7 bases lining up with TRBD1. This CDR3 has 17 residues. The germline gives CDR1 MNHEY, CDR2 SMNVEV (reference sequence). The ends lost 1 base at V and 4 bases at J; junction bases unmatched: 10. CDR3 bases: TGTGCCAGCAGTTTATTGGGTGGGACAGCCTTAAATCAGCCCCAGCATTTT. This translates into CASSLLGGTALNQPQHF.

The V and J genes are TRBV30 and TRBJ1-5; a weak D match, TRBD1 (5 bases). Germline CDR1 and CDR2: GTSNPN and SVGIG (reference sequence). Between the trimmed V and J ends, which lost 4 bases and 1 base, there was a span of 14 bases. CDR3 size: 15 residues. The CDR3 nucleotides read TGTGCCTGGACGGGGGGGTCAGGAAGCAATCAGCCCCAGCATTTT. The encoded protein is CAWTGGSGSNQPQHF. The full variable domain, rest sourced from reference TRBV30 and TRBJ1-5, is SQTIHQWPATLVQPVGSPLSLECTVEGTSNPNLYWYRQAAGRGLQLLFYSVGIGQISSEVPQNLSASRPQDRQFILSSKKLLLSDSGFYLCAWTGGSGSNQPQHFGDGTRLSIL.

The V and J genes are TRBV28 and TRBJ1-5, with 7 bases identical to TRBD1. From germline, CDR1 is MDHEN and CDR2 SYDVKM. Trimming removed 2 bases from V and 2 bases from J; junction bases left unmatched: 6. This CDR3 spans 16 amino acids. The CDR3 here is CASSLRQTGGNQPQHF. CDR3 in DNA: TGTGCCAGCAGTTTACGACAAACAGGGGGCAATCAGCCCCAGCATTTT.

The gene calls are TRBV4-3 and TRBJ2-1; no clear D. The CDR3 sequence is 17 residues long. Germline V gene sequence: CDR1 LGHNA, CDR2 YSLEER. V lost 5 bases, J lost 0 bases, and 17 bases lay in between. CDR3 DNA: TGCGCCAGCAGCGTCTCCCCCCCAGGATACTCCTACAATGAGCAGTTCTTC. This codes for CASSVSPPGYSYNEQFF.

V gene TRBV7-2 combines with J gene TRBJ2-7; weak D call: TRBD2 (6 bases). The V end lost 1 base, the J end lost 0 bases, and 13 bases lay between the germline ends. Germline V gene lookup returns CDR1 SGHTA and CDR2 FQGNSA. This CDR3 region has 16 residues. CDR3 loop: CASSLVPAEGSYEQYF. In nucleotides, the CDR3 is TGTGCCAGCAGCTTAGTTCCAGCGGAGGGCTCCTACGAGCAGTACTTC.

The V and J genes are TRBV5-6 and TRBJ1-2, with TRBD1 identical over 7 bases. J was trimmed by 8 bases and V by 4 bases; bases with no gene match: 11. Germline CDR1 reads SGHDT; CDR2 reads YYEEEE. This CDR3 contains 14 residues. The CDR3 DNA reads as TGTGCCAGCAGCCCCGGACAGGCCGGGGGCGGCTACACCTTC. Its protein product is CASSPGQAGGGYTF.

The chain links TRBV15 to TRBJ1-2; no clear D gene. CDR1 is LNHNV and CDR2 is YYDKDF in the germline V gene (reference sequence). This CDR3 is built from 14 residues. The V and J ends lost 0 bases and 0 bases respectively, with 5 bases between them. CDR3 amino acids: CATSRDRANYGYTF. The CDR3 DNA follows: TGTGCCACCAGCAGAGACCGTGCTAACTATGGCTACACCTTC.

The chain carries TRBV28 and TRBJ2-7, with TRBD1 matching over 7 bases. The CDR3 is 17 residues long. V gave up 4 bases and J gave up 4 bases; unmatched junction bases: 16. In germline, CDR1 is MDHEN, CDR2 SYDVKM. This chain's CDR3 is CASSYNIDRVRGYEQYF. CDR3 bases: TGTGCCAGCAGTTACAATATCGACAGGGTCAGGGGGTACGAGCAGTACTTC.

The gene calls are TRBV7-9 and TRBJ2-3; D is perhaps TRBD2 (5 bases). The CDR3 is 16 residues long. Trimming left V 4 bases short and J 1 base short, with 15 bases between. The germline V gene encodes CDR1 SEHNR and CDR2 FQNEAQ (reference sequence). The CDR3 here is CASSSPGVGGTDTQYF. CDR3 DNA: TGTGCCAGCAGCTCCCCGGGTGTCGGGGGCACAGATACGCAGTATTTT.

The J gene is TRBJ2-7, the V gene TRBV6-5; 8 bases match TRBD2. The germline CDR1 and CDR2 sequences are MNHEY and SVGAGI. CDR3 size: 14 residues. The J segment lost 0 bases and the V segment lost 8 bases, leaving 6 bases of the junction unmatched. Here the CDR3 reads CASGTLADSYEQYF. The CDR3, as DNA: TGTGCCAGCGGCACACTAGCGGACTCCTACGAGCAGTACTTC.

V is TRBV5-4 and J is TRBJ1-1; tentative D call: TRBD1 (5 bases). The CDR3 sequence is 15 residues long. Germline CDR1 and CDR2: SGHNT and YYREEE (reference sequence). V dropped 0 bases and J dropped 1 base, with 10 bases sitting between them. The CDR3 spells CASSLVRQRNTEAFF. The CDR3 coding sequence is TGTGCCAGCAGCTTGGTCCGACAGCGGAACACTGAAGCTTTCTTT.

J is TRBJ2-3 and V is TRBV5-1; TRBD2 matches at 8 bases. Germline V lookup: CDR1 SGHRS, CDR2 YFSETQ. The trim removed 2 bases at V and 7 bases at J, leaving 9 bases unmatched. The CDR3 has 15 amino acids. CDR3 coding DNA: TGCGCCAGCAGCTTATTAGCGGGAATTGAAAATACGCAGTATTTT. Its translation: CASSLLAGIENTQYF.

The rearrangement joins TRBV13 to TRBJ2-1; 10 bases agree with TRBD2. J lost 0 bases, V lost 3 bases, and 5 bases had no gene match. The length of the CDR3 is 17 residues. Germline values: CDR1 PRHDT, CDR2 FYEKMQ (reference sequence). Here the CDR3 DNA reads TGTGCCAGCAGCTTCTCACTAGCGGGACCCTCCTACAATGAGCAGTTCTTC. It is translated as CASSFSLAGPSYNEQFF. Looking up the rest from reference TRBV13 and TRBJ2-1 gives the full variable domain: AAGVIQSPRHLIKEKRETATLKCYPIPRHDTVYWYQQGPGQDPQFLISFYEKMQSDKGSIPDRFSAQQFSDYHSELNMSSLELGDSALYFCASSFSLAGPSYNEQFFGPGTRLTVL.

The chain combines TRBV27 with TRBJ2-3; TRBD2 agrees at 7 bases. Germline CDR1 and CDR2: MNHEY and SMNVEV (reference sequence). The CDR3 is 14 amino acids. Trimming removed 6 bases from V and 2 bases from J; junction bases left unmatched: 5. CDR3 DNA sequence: TGTGCCAGCAGACCTAGCGGCTTCACAGATACGCAGTATTTT. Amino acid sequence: CASRPSGFTDTQYF.

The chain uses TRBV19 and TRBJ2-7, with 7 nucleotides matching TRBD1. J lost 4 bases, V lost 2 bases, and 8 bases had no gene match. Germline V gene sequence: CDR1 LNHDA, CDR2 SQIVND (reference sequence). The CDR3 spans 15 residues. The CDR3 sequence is CASSILRQGMYEQYF. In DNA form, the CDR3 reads TGTGCCAGTAGTATACTGAGACAGGGAATGTACGAGCAGTACTTC.

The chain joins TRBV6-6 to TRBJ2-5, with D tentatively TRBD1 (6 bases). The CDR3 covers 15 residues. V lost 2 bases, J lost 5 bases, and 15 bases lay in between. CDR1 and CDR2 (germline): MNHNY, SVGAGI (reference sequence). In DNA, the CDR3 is TGTGCCAGCAGTTACAACCCCGGGACAACGGAGACCCAGTACTTC. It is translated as CASSYNPGTTETQYF.

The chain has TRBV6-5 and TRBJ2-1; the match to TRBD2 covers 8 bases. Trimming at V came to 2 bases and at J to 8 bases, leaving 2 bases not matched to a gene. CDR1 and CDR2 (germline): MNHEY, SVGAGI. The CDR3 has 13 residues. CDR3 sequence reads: CASSYPGGDEQFF. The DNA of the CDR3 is TGTGCCAGCAGTTACCCGGGAGGGGATGAGCAGTTCTTC.

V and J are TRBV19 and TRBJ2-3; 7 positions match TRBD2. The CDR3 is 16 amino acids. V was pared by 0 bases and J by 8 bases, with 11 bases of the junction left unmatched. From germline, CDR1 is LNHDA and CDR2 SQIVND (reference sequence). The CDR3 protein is CASSIEGAGSFGTQYF. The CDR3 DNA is TGTGCCAGTAGTATAGAGGGAGCGGGGAGTTTCGGTACGCAGTATTTT.

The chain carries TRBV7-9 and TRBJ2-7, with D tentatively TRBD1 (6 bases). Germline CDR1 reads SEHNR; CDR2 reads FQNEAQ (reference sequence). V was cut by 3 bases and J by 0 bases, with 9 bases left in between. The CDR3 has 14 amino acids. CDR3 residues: CASSLTGDSYEQYF. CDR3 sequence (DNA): TGTGCCAGCAGCTTGACAGGAGACTCCTACGAGCAGTACTTC.